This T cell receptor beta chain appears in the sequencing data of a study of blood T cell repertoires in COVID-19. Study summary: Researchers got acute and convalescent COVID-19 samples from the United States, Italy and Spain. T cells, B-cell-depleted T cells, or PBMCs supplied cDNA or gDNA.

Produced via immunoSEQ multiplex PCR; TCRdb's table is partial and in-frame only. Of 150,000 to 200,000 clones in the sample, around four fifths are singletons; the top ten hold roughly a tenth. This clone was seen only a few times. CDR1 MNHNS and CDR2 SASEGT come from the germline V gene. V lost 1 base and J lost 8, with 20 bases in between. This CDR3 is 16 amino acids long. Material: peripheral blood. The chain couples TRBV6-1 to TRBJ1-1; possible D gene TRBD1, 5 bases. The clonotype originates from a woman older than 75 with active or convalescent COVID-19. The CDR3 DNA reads TGTGCCAGCAGTGAAGAATATTTTAGGAGGGGAGTAGAAGCTTTCTTT. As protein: CASSEEYFRRGVEAFF.